Listed below are T cell receptor beta chains from one sample, sequenced in a study of cytomegalovirus exposure and HLA in healthy donors. Assay: immunoSEQ multiplex PCR; the TCRdb copy retains only in-frame clones and omits some. The table lists 100,000 to 150,000 clones, around 77% of them singletons. The sample was PBMCs. The receptors were sampled from a woman in her sixties in good health and CMV-seronegative. CDR3s include the opening cysteine and the closing phenylalanine or tryptophan.

CDR3 length,J gene,V gene,CDR3 protein
14,TRBJ1-3,TRBV18,CASSPTGTGNTIYF
12,TRBJ1-2,TRBV5-1,CASSPQEDGYTF
14,TRBJ1-4,TRBV18,CASSPTGPGEKLFF
13,TRBJ1-5,TRBV19,CASNLIGDQPQHF
15,-,TRBV5-1,CASSFGLADSYEQYF
12,TRBJ2-1,TRBV6-6,CACGGSYNEQFF
11,TRBJ1-6,TRBV5-1,CASSLRSPLHF
14,TRBJ2-7,TRBV30,CAWNGGGGAYEQYF
18,TRBJ2-2,TRBV5-1,CASSPPSGWGENTGELFF
15,TRBJ2-7,TRBV11-2,CASSLASGRRDEQYF
15,TRBJ1-5,TRBV28,CASSPTGGISQPQHF
14,TRBJ2-2,TRBV6-5,CASSPRVNTGELFF
14,TRBJ1-5,TRBV28,CASSLGQSNQPQHF
15,TRBJ2-5,TRBV7-2,CASSGSGTSGETQYF
15,TRBJ2-3,TRBV5-5,CASSWTSSGTDTQYF
12,TRBJ2-7,TRBV2,CASTIQSYEQYF
16,TRBJ2-6,TRBV5-4,CASSLLARSGANVLTF
16,TRBJ2-5,TRBV9,CASSVAIGGGGETQYF
14,TRBJ2-1,TRBV27,CASSLRLAAGEQFF
16,TRBJ2-7,TRBV7-2,CASSRPRDRSSYEQYF
18,TRBJ1-1,TRBV10-2,CASSGATSRRGMNTEAFF
15,TRBJ1-5,TRBV4-2,CASSQEDGRNQPQHF